The 21 T cell receptor beta chains reported below all come from one sample, sequenced in a study of OX40 agonist ivuxolimab in advanced cancers. The table came from immunoSEQ multiplex PCR; TCRdb's copy has only in-frame clones and leaves some out. This sample has 20,000 to 25,000 clones; 80% to 90% occur once, and the top ten carry around 29%. The specimen was CD4+ or CD8+ T cells sorted from blood, collected in a trial of the OX40 agonist ivuxolimab. All receptors derive from an adult with an advanced solid tumor such as melanoma, head and neck, liver or kidney cancer.

Worth noting for this clone: One end of the junction varies from germline; a read error may be responsible. The genes are TRBV2 and TRBJ1-2; 8 bases fit TRBD1. Germline assignment: CDR1 SNHLY and CDR2 FYNNEI. This CDR3 has 14 amino acids. This CDR3 is CAGSWGQVNYGYTF. In DNA, the CDR3 is TGTGCCGGCAGTTGGGGACAGGTTAACTATGGCTACACCTTC.

This clone was observed once. This chain joins TRBV11-2 and TRBJ2-2, with D unclear. The CDR3 is 13 amino acids. Trimming removed 5 bases from V and 5 bases from J, with 9 bases in between. Germline loops: CDR1 SGHAT, CDR2 FQNNGV. The CDR3 DNA sequence: TGTGCCAGCAGCCACATGCCAACCGGGGAGCTGTTTTTT. The encoded protein is CASSHMPTGELFF.

The chain joins TRBV2 to TRBJ2-7; 9 nucleotides align to TRBD1. The germline V gene has CDR1 SNHLY and CDR2 FYNNEI. This CDR3 has 15 amino acids. Losses at the gene ends were 8 bases for V and 5 bases for J; bases not matched to a gene: 13. CDR3 amino acids: CASASNRDRDNEQYF. CDR3 sequence (DNA): TGTGCCAGCGCATCTAACCGGGACAGGGACAACGAGCAGTACTTC.

In the case of this clone: A junction boundary mismatches the germline segment, possibly from a read error. This chain joins TRBV25-1 and TRBJ2-7, with unresolved D. Germline CDR1 and CDR2: MGHDK and SYGVNS. This CDR3 comprises 12 residues. The CDR3 loop is CASSDSSYEQHF. CDR3 nucleotides: TGTGCCAGCAGTGACAGTTCCTACGAGCAGCACTTC.

V usage is TRBV11-1 and J usage is TRBJ2-1; TRBD2 matches at 11 bases. Germline loops: CDR1 SGHAT, CDR2 FQDESV (reference sequence). Trimming at V came to 2 bases and at J to 4 bases, leaving 13 bases not matched to a gene. CDR3 length equals 19 residues. The chain's CDR3 is CASSLRSGVTSGIYNEQFF. The CDR3 DNA follows: TGTGCCAGCAGCTTAAGGTCGGGGGTGACTAGCGGGATTTACAATGAGCAGTTCTTC.

The chain has TRBV6-6 and TRBJ2-2, with no clear D. Germline V gene data show CDR1 as MNHNY and CDR2 as SVGAGI (reference sequence). The CDR3 is made up of 16 amino acids. The germline V and J ends were trimmed by 2 bases and 2 bases, with 12 bases remaining between them. The CDR3 sequence is CASSYGVQFNTGELFF. CDR3 DNA: TGTGCCAGCAGTTACGGAGTCCAGTTCAACACCGGGGAGCTGTTTTTT.

The V gene is TRBV27, the J gene TRBJ1-5, with a possible D match to TRBD1 (6 bases). V dropped 1 base and J dropped 7 bases, with 11 bases sitting between them. This CDR3 comprises 14 residues. Looked up from germline, CDR1 is MNHEY and CDR2 is SMNVEV (reference sequence). CDR3 region: CASSLWGAGQPQHF. CDR3 in DNA: TGTGCCAGCAGTTTATGGGGGGCAGGCCAGCCCCAGCATTTT.

V usage is TRBV13 and J usage is TRBJ1-4; D perhaps matches TRBD1 (6 bases). Trimming cost V 1 base and J 5 bases, with 11 bases left between them. The germline V gene has CDR1 PRHDT and CDR2 FYEKMQ (reference sequence). The CDR3 runs to 15 residues. The CDR3 bases are TGTGCCAGCAGCTTAGCGGGGGCTTTAAATGAAAAACTGTTTTTT. It specifies CASSLAGALNEKLFF. Looking up the rest from reference TRBV13 and TRBJ1-4 gives the full variable domain: AAGVIQSPRHLIKEKRETATLKCYPIPRHDTVYWYQQGPGQDPQFLISFYEKMQSDKGSIPDRFSAQQFSDYHSELNMSSLELGDSALYFCASSLAGALNEKLFFGSGTQLSVL.

V gene TRBV4-2 combines with J gene TRBJ2-3; D is possibly TRBD2 (6 bases). CDR1 LGHNA and CDR2 YNFKEQ come from the germline V gene. Trimming stripped 3 bases from V and 4 bases from J, with 17 bases between. This CDR3 has 16 residues. The CDR3 loop reads CASSQPFGSGADTQYF. DNA of the CDR3: TGTGCCAGCAGCCAGCCTTTCGGGAGTGGCGCAGATACGCAGTATTTT.

V usage is TRBV18 and J usage is TRBJ2-2; 11 bases are shared with TRBD1. This CDR3 has 15 residues. Germline-derived CDR1 and CDR2 are KGHSH and LQKENI. Germline trimming cut 3 bases from V and 6 bases from J; bases unmatched to any gene: 3. The CDR3 is CASSPGQGAAGELFF. DNA of the CDR3: TGTGCCAGCTCACCCGGACAGGGGGCGGCCGGGGAGCTGTTTTTT.

The rearrangement uses TRBV27 and TRBJ2-4; no clear D gene. V was pared by 5 bases and J by 3 bases, with 14 bases between. There are 15 residues in the CDR3. Germline V gene lookup returns CDR1 MNHEY and CDR2 SMNVEV (reference sequence). CDR3 coding DNA: TGTGCCAGCAGTGCCAGTGGAGTTGTCAAAAACATTCAGTACTTC. Translating it yields CASSASGVVKNIQYF.

V gene TRBV14 combines with J gene TRBJ2-6; D is perhaps TRBD2 (6 bases). The CDR3 runs to 16 residues. CDR1 SGHDN and CDR2 FVKESK come from the germline V gene. Deletions cut 1 base from V and 3 bases from J, with 10 bases between. In DNA, the CDR3 is TGTGCCAGCAGCCAAGTCATCGGGGGTGGGGCCAACGTCCTGACTTTC. Encoded protein: CASSQVIGGGANVLTF.

The chain couples TRBV6-5 to TRBJ2-1; D call uncertain. The V gene's germline CDR1 is MNHEY and CDR2 SVGAGI. There are 13 residues in the CDR3. Between the trimmed V and J ends, which lost 2 bases and 9 bases, there was a span of 11 bases. CDR3: CASSYSLDVEQFF. The CDR3 DNA is TGTGCCAGCAGTTACAGTTTAGATGTTGAGCAGTTCTTC.

The V gene is TRBV25-1, the J gene TRBJ1-3, with D unclear. Germline-derived CDR1 and CDR2 are MGHDK and SYGVNS. Trimming left V 1 base short and J 0 bases short, with 13 bases between. The CDR3 extends over 17 amino acids. The DNA for the CDR3 is TGTGCCAGCAGTGAATGGTTTATGGGTACCTCTGGAAACACCATATATTTT. This sequence encodes CASSEWFMGTSGNTIYF.

This clone has a handful of counts. The V call is TRBV28, the J call TRBJ1-1; TRBD1 matches at 7 bases. The CDR3 has 14 residues. Germline loops: CDR1 MDHEN, CDR2 SYDVKM. V was pared by 5 bases and J by 8 bases, with 11 bases of the junction left unmatched. CDR3 nucleotides: TGTGCCAGCAGTCGAACAGGGGCACGAATGGAAGCTTTCTTT. Its protein is CASSRTGARMEAFF.

The CDR3 reads CASSDSGSWTGELFF. For the CDR3, the DNA is TGTGCCAGCAGCGACAGCGGGAGCTGGACCGGGGAGCTGTTTTTT. The chain employs TRBV5-6 and TRBJ2-2; 8 positions match TRBD2. This CDR3 is built from 15 residues. Germline CDR1 is SGHDT and CDR2 is YYEEEE. After removal of 4 bases from V and 5 bases from J, the junction contained 7 bases not matched to a gene.

The chain links TRBV7-8 to TRBJ2-5, with 12 bases that match TRBD2. The CDR3 is 16 residues long. After removal of 4 bases from V and 2 bases from J, the junction contained 5 bases not matched to a gene. CDR1 and CDR2 from the germline V gene are SGHVS and FQNEAQ. CDR3 region: CASSYGLAGRQETQYF. CDR3 in DNA: TGTGCCAGCAGCTACGGACTAGCGGGACGGCAAGAGACCCAGTACTTC.

V gene TRBV28 combines with J gene TRBJ1-1; D not resolved. The germline V and J ends were trimmed by 2 bases and 0 bases, with 13 bases remaining between them. Germline V lookup: CDR1 MDHEN, CDR2 SYDVKM. The CDR3 contains 16 residues. CDR3 in amino acids: CASSLQDTHMNTEAFF. The CDR3 DNA reads TGTGCCAGCAGTTTACAAGACACCCACATGAACACTGAAGCTTTCTTT.

This CDR3 reads CATSREPDGYEQYF. CDR3 coding DNA: TGTGCCACCAGCAGAGAGCCGGACGGTTACGAGCAGTACTTC. The chain uses TRBV15 and TRBJ2-7; D gene unclear. In germline, CDR1 is LNHNV, CDR2 YYDKDF (reference sequence). Between the trimmed V and J ends, which lost 0 bases and 4 bases, there was a span of 10 bases. This CDR3 comprises 14 residues.

This clone was recorded a few times. This sequence joins TRBV11-3 and TRBJ2-7; TRBD2 aligns across 11 bases. This CDR3 comprises 16 residues. Germline V gene data show CDR1 as SGHNT and CDR2 as YENEEA. The junction had 10 bases not matched to a gene; V was cut back by 5 bases and J by 4 bases. In DNA, the CDR3 is TGTGCCAGCAGCCCGGATCGACTAGCGGGGATTTACGAGCAGTACTTC. Its protein is CASSPDRLAGIYEQYF.

This chain's CDR3 is CASSQDPGGGDTQYF. In nucleotides, the CDR3 is TGCGCCAGCAGCCAAGATCCGGGAGGAGGGGACACCCAGTACTTC. The genes are TRBV4-1 and TRBJ2-5; 7 bases match TRBD2. There are 15 residues in the CDR3. Germline V lookup: CDR1 MGHRA, CDR2 YSYEKL. The V segment lost 0 bases and the J segment 8 bases; nucleotides outside the gene matches: 9.